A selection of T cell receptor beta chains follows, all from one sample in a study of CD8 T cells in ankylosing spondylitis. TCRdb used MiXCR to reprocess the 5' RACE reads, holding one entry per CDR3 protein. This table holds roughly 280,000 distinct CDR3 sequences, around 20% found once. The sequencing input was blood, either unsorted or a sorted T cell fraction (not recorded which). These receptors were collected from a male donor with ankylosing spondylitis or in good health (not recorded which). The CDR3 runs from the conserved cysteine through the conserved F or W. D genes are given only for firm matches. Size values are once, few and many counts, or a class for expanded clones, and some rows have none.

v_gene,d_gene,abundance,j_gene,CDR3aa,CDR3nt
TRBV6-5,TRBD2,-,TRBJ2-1,CASSYAGGGNEQFF,TGTGCCAGCAGTTACGCGGGAGGGGGGAATGAGCAGTTCTTC
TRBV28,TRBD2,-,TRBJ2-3,CASSPLLGGGATDTQYF,TGTGCCAGCAGTCCCCTGTTGGGCGGGGGGGCGACAGATACGCAGTATTTT
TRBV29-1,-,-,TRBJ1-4,CSVEDLGANEKLFF,TGCAGCGTTGAAGATTTGGGAGCTAATGAAAAACTGTTTTTT
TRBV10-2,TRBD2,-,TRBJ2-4,CATGLAPSWF,TGCGCCACCGGACTAGCGCCCAGTTGGTTC
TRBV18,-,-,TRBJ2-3,CASSPGSQGDTQYF,TGTGCCAGCTCACCAGGCTCCCAGGGGGATACGCAGTATTTT
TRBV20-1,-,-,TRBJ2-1,CSAPTYTISYNEQFF,TGCAGTGCCCCCACCTATACGATCTCCTACAATGAGCAGTTCTTC
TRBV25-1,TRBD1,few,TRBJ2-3,CASSETRTGRTDTQYF,TGTGCCAGCAGTGAAACACGGACAGGGAGGACAGATACGCAGTATTTT
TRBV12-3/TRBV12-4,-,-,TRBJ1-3,CTSSFRRGGNTIYF,TGTACCAGCAGTTTCAGGCGGGGCGGAAACACCATATATTTT
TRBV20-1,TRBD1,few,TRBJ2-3,CSAANDRAPTDTQYF,TGCAGTGCTGCTAACGACAGGGCCCCTACAGATACGCAGTATTTT
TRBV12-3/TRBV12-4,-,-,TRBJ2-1,CASSFGRASYNEQFF,TGTGCCAGCAGTTTTGGCAGGGCCTCCTACAATGAGCAGTTCTTC
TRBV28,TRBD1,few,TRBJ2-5,CASTGPRDSQETQYF,TGTGCCAGCACCGGACCCCGGGACAGCCAAGAGACCCAGTACTTC
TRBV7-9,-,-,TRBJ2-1,CASSLGQLVYNEQFF,TGTGCCAGCAGCTTAGGACAGCTTGTCTACAATGAGCAGTTCTTC
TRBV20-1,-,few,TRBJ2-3,CSATQTSTDTQYF,TGCAGTGCTACCCAGACTAGCACAGATACGCAGTATTTT
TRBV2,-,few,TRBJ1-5,CASSDNAGHSQHF,TGTGCCAGCAGTGACAATGCAGGACATTCCCAGCATTTT
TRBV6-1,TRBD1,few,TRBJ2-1,CASSSQGARTHEQFF,TGTGCCAGCAGCTCACAGGGGGCGCGTACCCATGAGCAGTTCTTC
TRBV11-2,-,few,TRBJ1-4,CASSLGAIEKLFF,TGTGCCAGCAGCTTAGGGGCTATTGAAAAACTGTTTTTT
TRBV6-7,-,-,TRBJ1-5,CASSTRDSPSNQPQHF,TGTGCCAGCAGTACCCGGGACTCCCCTAGCAATCAGCCCCAGCATTTT
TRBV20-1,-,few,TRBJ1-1,CSPSTGVGTEAFF,TGCAGCCCTAGCACGGGGGTGGGGACTGAAGCTTTCTTT
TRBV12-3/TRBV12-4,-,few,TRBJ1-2,CASSLVAPANYGYTF,TGTGCCAGCAGTTTAGTCGCACCAGCTAACTATGGCTACACCTTC
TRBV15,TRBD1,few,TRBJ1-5,CATSREGWQGAIGNQPQHF,TGTGCCACCAGCAGAGAGGGGTGGCAGGGGGCAATTGGCAATCAGCCCCAGCATTTT
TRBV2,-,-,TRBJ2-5,CASSRGVQETQYF,TGTGCCAGCAGCAGGGGGGTCCAAGAGACCCAGTACTTC
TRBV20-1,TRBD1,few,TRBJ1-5,CSASSTGGQPQHF,TGCAGTGCTAGCTCAACAGGGGGCCAGCCCCAGCATTTT
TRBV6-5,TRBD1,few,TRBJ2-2,CASSYGTGTAANTGELFF,TGTGCCAGCAGTTACGGGACGGGGACAGCCGCGAACACCGGGGAGCTGTTTTTT
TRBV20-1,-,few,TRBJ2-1,CSAIQGFLNEQFF,TGCAGTGCAATACAGGGTTTCTTAAATGAGCAGTTCTTC
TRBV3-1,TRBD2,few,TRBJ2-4,CASSQVGSGIIAKNIQYF,TGTGCCAGCAGCCAAGTAGGCAGCGGGATTATAGCCAAAAACATTCAGTACTTC
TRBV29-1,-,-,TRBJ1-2,CSVAGGVYGYTF,TGCAGCGTTGCCGGGGGCGTCTATGGCTACACCTTC
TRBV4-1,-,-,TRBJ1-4,CASSQVVWDTEKLFF,TGCGCCAGCAGCCAAGTCGTTTGGGACACCGAAAAACTGTTTTTT
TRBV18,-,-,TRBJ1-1,CASSQTGGEEVAFF,TGTGCCAGCTCACAAACGGGGGGCGAGGAGGTAGCTTTCTTT
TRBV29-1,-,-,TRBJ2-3,CSARQTDTQYF,TGCAGCGCTAGACAGACAGATACGCAGTATTTT
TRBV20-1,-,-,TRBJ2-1,CSARRVSSYNEQFF,TGCAGTGCTAGACGGGTAAGCTCCTACAATGAGCAGTTCTTC
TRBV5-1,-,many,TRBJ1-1,CASRKDRRDTEAFF,TGCGCCAGCAGGAAGGACAGAAGGGACACTGAAGCTTTCTTT
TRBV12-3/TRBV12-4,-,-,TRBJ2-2,CASSTRGRGRTGELFF,TGTGCCAGCAGTACAAGGGGGCGGGGTCGAACCGGGGAGCTGTTTTTT
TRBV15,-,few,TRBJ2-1,CATSRDPQGNEQFF,TGTGCCACCAGCAGAGACCCACAGGGAAATGAGCAGTTCTTC
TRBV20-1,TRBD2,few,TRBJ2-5,CSASGLAGGPLAETQYF,TGCAGTGCGTCGGGACTAGCGGGGGGGCCGTTAGCGGAGACCCAGTACTTC
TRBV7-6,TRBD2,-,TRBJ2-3,CASSLVLADTDTQYF,TGTGCCAGCAGCTTAGTCCTAGCGGACACAGATACGCAGTATTTT
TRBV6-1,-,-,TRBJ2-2,CASSRHPLNTGELFF,TGTGCCAGCAGCAGACATCCCCTCAACACCGGGGAGCTGTTTTTT
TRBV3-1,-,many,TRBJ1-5,CASSQGGTGQPQHF,TGTGCCAGCAGCCAAGGTGGTACCGGACAGCCCCAGCATTTT
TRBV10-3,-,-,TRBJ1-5,CAIRERGGGGDTQHF,TGTGCCATCAGGGAGCGGGGGGGCGGTGGTGATACGCAGCATTTT
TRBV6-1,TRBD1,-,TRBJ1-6,CASNLGQRNSPLHF,TGTGCCAGCAATCTGGGACAGCGAAATTCACCCCTCCACTTT
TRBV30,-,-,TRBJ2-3,CAWSSGRTDTQYF,TGTGCCTGGAGTTCAGGGCGCACAGATACGCAGTATTTT
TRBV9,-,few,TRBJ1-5,CASSVGRNYQPQHF,TGTGCCAGCAGCGTAGGACGGAATTATCAGCCCCAGCATTTT
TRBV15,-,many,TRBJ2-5,CATSRGQETQYF,TGTGCCACCAGCAGAGGCCAGGAGACCCAGTACTTC
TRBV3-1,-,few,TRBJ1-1,CASSQDYGGAFF,TGTGCCAGCAGCCAAGACTACGGGGGGGCTTTCTTT
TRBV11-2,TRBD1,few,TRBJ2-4,CASSPRTGNDIQYF,TGTGCCAGCAGCCCCCGGACAGGGAACGACATTCAGTACTTC
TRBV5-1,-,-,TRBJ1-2,CASSLAAMGDYGYTF,TGCGCCAGCAGCTTGGCCGCCATGGGGGACTATGGCTACACCTTC
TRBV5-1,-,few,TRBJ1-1,CASSAPGNTEAFF,TGCGCCAGCAGCGCCCCAGGAAACACTGAAGCTTTCTTT